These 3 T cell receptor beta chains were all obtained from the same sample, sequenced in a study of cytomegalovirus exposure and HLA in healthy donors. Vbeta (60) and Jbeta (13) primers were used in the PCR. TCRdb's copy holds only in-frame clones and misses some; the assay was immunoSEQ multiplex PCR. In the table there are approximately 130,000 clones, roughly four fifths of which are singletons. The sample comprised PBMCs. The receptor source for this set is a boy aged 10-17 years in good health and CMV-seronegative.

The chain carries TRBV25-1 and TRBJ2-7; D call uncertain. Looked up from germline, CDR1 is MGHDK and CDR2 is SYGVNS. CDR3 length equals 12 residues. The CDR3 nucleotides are TGTGCGATTCGTGGAGACTCCTACGAGCAGTACTTC. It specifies CAIRGDSYEQYF.

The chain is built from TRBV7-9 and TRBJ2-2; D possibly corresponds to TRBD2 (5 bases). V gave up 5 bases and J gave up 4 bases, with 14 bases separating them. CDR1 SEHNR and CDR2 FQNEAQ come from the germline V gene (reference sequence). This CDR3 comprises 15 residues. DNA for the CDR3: TGTGCCAGCAGCAACCTAGCCCCCGGCACCGGGGAGCTGTTTTTT. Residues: CASSNLAPGTGELFF.

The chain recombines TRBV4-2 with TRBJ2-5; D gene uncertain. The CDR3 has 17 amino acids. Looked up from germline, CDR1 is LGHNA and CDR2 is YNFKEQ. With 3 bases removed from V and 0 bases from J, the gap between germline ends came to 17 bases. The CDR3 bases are TGTGCCAGCAGCCAGGAAGACACGAAAGAGTACCAAGAGACCCAGTACTTC. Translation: CASSQEDTKEYQETQYF.